What follows are 32 T cell receptor beta chains derived from one specimen sequenced in a study of OX40 agonist ivuxolimab in advanced cancers. Clones were sequenced by immunoSEQ multiplex PCR, and TCRdb holds only the in-frame ones, with some missing. The table has 80,000 to 95,000 clones, nearly 90% seen once. The sequencing used CD4+ or CD8+ T cells sorted from blood, collected in a trial of the OX40 agonist ivuxolimab. These receptors were collected from an adult with an advanced solid tumor such as melanoma, head and neck, liver or kidney cancer.

CDR3 amino acids: CASSEEGVYGYTF. The CDR3 DNA reads as TGTGCCAGCAGTGAAGAGGGGGTCTATGGCTACACCTTC. The rearrangement uses TRBV2 and TRBJ1-2, with D tentatively TRBD1 (6 bases). Germline CDR1 and CDR2: SNHLY and FYNNEI. This CDR3 has 13 residues. The V and J ends lost 1 base and 4 bases respectively, with 7 bases between them.

The chain is built from TRBV18 and TRBJ1-4; 7 bases line up with TRBD1. V was pared by 2 bases and J by 3 bases, with 6 bases of the junction left unmatched. CDR1 and CDR2 from the germline V gene are KGHSH and LQKENI. The CDR3 is made up of 16 amino acids. For the CDR3, the DNA is TGTGCCAGCTCACCAAGCGGACAGGTTTCTAATGAAAAACTGTTTTTT. Amino acid sequence: CASSPSGQVSNEKLFF.

J is TRBJ2-6 and V is TRBV7-3; possibly TRBD1 or TRBD2 for D (6 bases each). The V end was cut by 5 bases, the J end by 1 base, with 15 bases between. The CDR3 extends over 17 amino acids. Per germline, CDR1 SGHTA and CDR2 FQGTGA. The CDR3 is CASSPSTGRSGANVLTF. The CDR3 bases are TGTGCCAGCAGCCCTAGTACAGGGAGGTCTGGGGCCAACGTCCTGACTTTC. Filled out from reference TRBV7-3 and TRBJ2-6, the complete variable domain reads GAGVSQTPSNKVTEKGKYVELRCDPISGHTALYWYRQSLGQGPEFLIYFQGTGAADDSGLPNDRFFAVRPEGSVSTLKIQRTERGDSAVYLCASSPSTGRSGANVLTFGAGSRLTVL.

This chain links TRBV25-1 with TRBJ1-2; D is unclear. Trimming took off 2 bases at V and 4 bases at J, with 2 bases between the two ends. The CDR3 is 11 amino acids. The germline V gene encodes CDR1 MGHDK and CDR2 SYGVNS. The CDR3 region is CASSELYGYTF. CDR3 nucleotides: TGTGCCAGCAGTGAACTCTATGGCTACACCTTC.

The chain employs TRBV7-2 and TRBJ2-7; 10 bases align to TRBD2. V lost 2 bases, J lost 3 bases, and 4 bases stayed unmatched. The CDR3 extends over 15 amino acids. Germline loops: CDR1 SGHTA, CDR2 FQGNSA. The CDR3 DNA sequence: TGTGCCAGCAGCTTACTAGCGGGGGATTACTACGAGCAGTACTTC. Translation gives CASSLLAGDYYEQYF.

V and J are TRBV30 and TRBJ1-1, with 7 bases that match TRBD1. V trimming: 2 bases; J trimming: 4 bases; junction bases outside the gene matches: 7. There are 14 residues in the CDR3. Germline CDR1 GTSNPN, CDR2 SVGIG (reference sequence). Here the CDR3 reads CAWSPGTAGTEAFF. Here the CDR3 DNA reads TGTGCCTGGAGTCCCGGGACAGCGGGCACTGAAGCTTTCTTT.

This clone was detected only a few times. V and J are TRBV19 and TRBJ1-5; possibly TRBD1 for D (6 bases). The CDR3 runs 15 residues. V was pared by 1 base and J by 5 bases, with 12 bases between. The germline gives CDR1 LNHDA, CDR2 SQIVND (reference sequence). The CDR3 spells CASSIVDSSYQPQHF. CDR3 DNA: TGTGCCAGTAGTATAGTGGACAGTTCATATCAGCCCCAGCATTTT.

The chain has TRBV5-4 and TRBJ2-5, with D perhaps TRBD1 or TRBD2 (6 bases each). The CDR3 loop spans 15 amino acids. The ends were cut back, 3 bases at V and 1 base at J, with 13 bases in the middle. The germline gives CDR1 SGHNT, CDR2 YYREEE (reference sequence). In nucleotides, the CDR3 is TGTGCCAGCAGCTACCCCCGGGGGCCCCAAGAGACCCAGTACTTC. Translated: CASSYPRGPQETQYF.

This clone occurred a few times. The gene calls are TRBV7-9 and TRBJ2-7; weak D call: TRBD1 (6 bases). Germline V gene lookup returns CDR1 SEHNR and CDR2 FQNEAQ (reference sequence). Trimming removed 5 bases from V and 4 bases from J, with 18 bases in between. The CDR3 extends over 15 amino acids. This CDR3 is CASSLSGGRRYEQYF. CDR3 coding DNA: TGTGCCAGCAGCCTCTCTGGGGGCAGACGGTACGAGCAGTACTTC.

This chain uses TRBV29-1 with TRBJ2-1; 9 nucleotides line up with TRBD1. Trimming cost V 6 bases and J 3 bases; bases outside gene matches: 9. Looked up from germline, CDR1 is SQVTM and CDR2 is ANQGSEA. The CDR3 consists of 15 residues. DNA for the CDR3: TGCAGCGTAACCACGACAGGGGGGATCTACAATGAGCAGTTCTTC. Its translation is CSVTTTGGIYNEQFF.

This CDR3 is CASSLGGPQGLRAYEQYF. CDR3 DNA: TGTGCCAGCAGCTTAGGGGGTCCACAGGGGTTGAGGGCCTACGAGCAGTACTTC. The rearrangement joins TRBV11-2 to TRBJ2-7; 7 positions agree with TRBD1. CDR1 is SGHAT, CDR2 FQNNGV, per germline. CDR3 size: 18 residues. Losses at the gene ends were 1 base for V and 2 bases for J; bases not matched to a gene: 14. Combining the CDR3 with reference TRBV11-2 and TRBJ2-7 gives the whole variable domain EAGVAQSPRYKIIEKRQSVAFWCNPISGHATLYWYQQILGQGPKLLIQFQNNGVVDDSQLPKDRFSAERLKGVDSTLKIQPAKLEDSAVYLCASSLGGPQGLRAYEQYFGPGTRLTVT.

This chain uses TRBV2 with TRBJ1-1, with D uncertain. Per germline, CDR1 SNHLY and CDR2 FYNNEI. Deletions cut 6 bases from V and 1 base from J, with 9 bases between. The CDR3 is made up of 13 amino acids. CDR3 protein: CASSSTGNTEAFF. The CDR3 DNA reads TGTGCCAGCAGCTCGACTGGGAACACTGAAGCTTTCTTT.

The J gene is TRBJ1-2, the V gene TRBV11-2, with D hard to call. The V gene's germline CDR1 is SGHAT and CDR2 FQNNGV. With 5 bases removed from V and 5 bases from J, the gap between germline ends came to 12 bases. The CDR3 is 13 residues long. CDR3: CASSPAYRYGYTF. CDR3 in DNA: TGTGCCAGCAGCCCCGCGTACCGGTATGGCTACACCTTC. Combining the CDR3 with reference TRBV11-2 and TRBJ1-2 gives the whole variable domain EAGVAQSPRYKIIEKRQSVAFWCNPISGHATLYWYQQILGQGPKLLIQFQNNGVVDDSQLPKDRFSAERLKGVDSTLKIQPAKLEDSAVYLCASSPAYRYGYTFGSGTRLTVV.

CDR3 DNA: TGTGCCAGCAGCCTCGATCTAGGGGGCAGAAATACGCAGTATTTT. It encodes CASSLDLGGRNTQYF. V usage is TRBV5-8 and J usage is TRBJ2-3; 7 bases match TRBD1. V shed 4 bases, J shed 7 bases, and the junction held 12 bases outside the gene matches. This CDR3 has 15 amino acids. The V gene's germline CDR1 is SGHTS and CDR2 YDEGEE. Full variable domain (remainder filled in from reference TRBV5-8 and TRBJ2-3): EAGVTQSPTHLIKTRGQQATLRCSPISGHTSVYWYQQALGLGLQFLLWYDEGEERNRGNFPPRFSGRQFPNYSSELNVNALELEDSALYLCASSLDLGGRNTQYFGPGTRLTVL.

The rearrangement links TRBV27 to TRBJ1-3, with TRBD1 matching 7 bases. V was pared by 6 bases and J by 0 bases, with 8 bases of the junction left unmatched. This CDR3 region has 16 residues. Germline V gene lookup returns CDR1 MNHEY and CDR2 SMNVEV (reference sequence). CDR3 residues: CASRDRDRNSGNTIYF. CDR3 coding DNA: TGTGCCAGCAGAGACCGGGACAGAAACTCTGGAAACACCATATATTTT.

The V and J genes are TRBV4-1 and TRBJ2-3; TRBD2 matches 11 bases. V shed 1 base and J 6 bases; nucleotides not matched to a gene: 12. Germline CDR1 reads MGHRA; CDR2 reads YSYEKL. There are 18 residues in the CDR3. This CDR3 is CASSQGVLAGVWSDTQYF. Written as DNA, the CDR3 is TGCGCCAGCAGCCAAGGAGTACTAGCGGGAGTATGGTCGGATACGCAGTATTTT.

This clone appeared a single time. The V call is TRBV29-1, the J call TRBJ1-4; TRBD1 aligns across 7 bases. With V trimmed by 6 bases and J by 5 bases, 3 bases remained unmatched. The CDR3 spans 12 residues. Germline values: CDR1 SQVTM, CDR2 ANQGSEA. The CDR3 loop reads CSVGTANEKLFF. CDR3 nucleotide sequence: TGCAGCGTCGGGACAGCGAATGAAAAACTGTTTTTT.

This chain joins TRBV9 and TRBJ2-2; 7 nucleotides line up with TRBD1. CDR3 length equals 14 residues. J lost 6 bases, V lost 4 bases, and 6 bases had no gene match. Germline CDR1 SGDLS, CDR2 YYNGEE. CDR3 residues: CASSPGTVAGELFF. The CDR3 DNA follows: TGTGCCAGCAGCCCCGGGACAGTCGCCGGGGAGCTGTTTTTT. Complete variable domain (other parts from reference TRBV9 and TRBJ2-2): DSGVTQTPKHLITATGQRVTLRCSPRSGDLSVYWYQQSLDQGLQFLIQYYNGEERAKGNILERFSAQQFPDLHSELNLSSLELGDSALYFCASSPGTVAGELFFGEGSRLTVL.

This chain connects TRBV19 to TRBJ2-7; D is possibly TRBD2 (5 bases). The CDR3 covers 14 residues. Germline loops: CDR1 LNHDA, CDR2 SQIVND (reference sequence). Trimming shortened V by 3 bases and J by 7 bases, and 16 bases separated the two germline ends. As DNA, the CDR3 is TGTGCCAGTAGTATTTGGTCTAGGACTTCGGAGCAGTACTTC. Amino acid sequence: CASSIWSRTSEQYF.

This sequence joins TRBV2 and TRBJ2-1; possibly TRBD1 or TRBD2 for D (6 bases each). The germline CDR1 and CDR2 sequences are SNHLY and FYNNEI. CDR3 size: 17 residues. V was cut by 7 bases and J by 5 bases, with 24 bases left in between. For the CDR3, the DNA is TGTGCCAGCAAGAGGGGACTGGGCAGGGGCGGGCACAATGAGCAGTTCTTC. Amino acids: CASKRGLGRGGHNEQFF. The whole variable domain, remainder taken from reference TRBV2 and TRBJ2-1, is EPEVTQTPSHQVTQMGQEVILRCVPISNHLYFYWYRQILGQKVEFLVSFYNNEISEKSEIFDDQFSVERPDGSNFTLKIRSTKLEDSAMYFCASKRGLGRGGHNEQFFGPGTRLTVL.

The chain has TRBV18 and TRBJ2-5, with no clear D. V was pared by 0 bases and J by 4 bases, with 9 bases between. Germline V CDR1 and CDR2: KGHSH, LQKENI. The CDR3 consists of 14 residues. Written as DNA, the CDR3 is TGTGCCAGCTCACCACCGTGGTCGGGAGAGACCCAGTACTTC. Its translation is CASSPPWSGETQYF. Together with reference TRBV18 and TRBJ2-5, the CDR3 gives the full variable domain: NAGVMQNPRHLVRRRGQEARLRCSPMKGHSHVYWYRQLPEEGLKFMVYLQKENIIDESGMPKERFSAEFPKEGPSILRIQQVVRGDSAAYFCASSPPWSGETQYFGPGTRLLVL.

This clone was seen once. The rearrangement uses TRBV11-3 and TRBJ2-1; weak D call: TRBD1 (7 bases). The V end lost 1 base, the J end lost 7 bases, and 14 bases lay between the germline ends. Germline values: CDR1 SGHNT, CDR2 YENEEA. This CDR3 spans 15 amino acids. The CDR3 loop is CASSLGLQGRNEQFF. The CDR3 DNA sequence: TGTGCCAGCAGCTTAGGTTTACAGGGGAGGAATGAGCAGTTCTTC.

V is TRBV5-6 and J is TRBJ2-7; D is unclear. Germline CDR1 reads SGHDT; CDR2 reads YYEEEE. Trimming took off 0 bases at V and 2 bases at J, with 9 bases between the two ends. CDR3 length: 14 amino acids. The CDR3 loop is CASSLALSTYEQYF. Written as DNA, the CDR3 is TGTGCCAGCAGCTTGGCTCTAAGCACCTACGAGCAGTACTTC. Full variable domain (missing parts from reference TRBV5-6 and TRBJ2-7): DAGVTQSPTHLIKTRGQQVTLRCSPKSGHDTVSWYQQALGQGPQFIFQYYEEEERQRGNFPDRFSGHQFPNYSSELNVNALLLGDSALYLCASSLALSTYEQYFGPGTRLTVT.

The count of this clone is one. The chain has TRBV6-1 and TRBJ2-7; 13 bases agree with TRBD2. V was clipped by 10 bases and J by 10 bases; unmatched bases: 7. This CDR3 spans 12 amino acids. Per germline, CDR1 MNHNS and CDR2 SASEGT. The CDR3 reads CATLGLAGEQYF. The CDR3 DNA follows: TGTGCCACTCTTGGACTAGCGGGGGAACAGTACTTC.

In regard to this clone: Other DNA sequences in this sample translate to the same CDR3. The chain links TRBV10-3 to TRBJ1-2; D gene uncertain. The CDR3 length is 14 residues. Germline CDR1 and CDR2: ENHRY and SYGVKD. V lost 0 bases and J lost 2, with 7 bases in between. The CDR3 DNA reads TGTGCCATCAGTGAGTCAGGGTCCAACTATGGCTACACCTTC. The encoded protein is CAISESGSNYGYTF.

The chain carries TRBV7-2 and TRBJ1-5; D ambiguous. The CDR3 covers 14 residues. The V and J ends lost 6 bases and 6 bases respectively, with 15 bases between them. CDR1 SGHTA and CDR2 FQGNSA come from the germline V gene. The CDR3 DNA sequence: TGTGCCAGCAGTCGGATTGTAGCTGGTCAGCCCCAGCATTTT. Its protein is CASSRIVAGQPQHF.

This clone has just a few counts. The rearrangement links TRBV18 to TRBJ1-2; 11 positions match TRBD1. Germline values: CDR1 KGHSH, CDR2 LQKENI. J was trimmed by 8 bases and V by 3 bases; bases with no gene match: 8. The CDR3 spans 15 residues. DNA of the CDR3: TGTGCCAGCTCACCTTCCGGACAGGGGGCGCCGGGCTACACCTTC. Encoded protein: CASSPSGQGAPGYTF.

V gene TRBV19 combines with J gene TRBJ2-7; D might be TRBD1 (5 bases). Germline V gene sequence: CDR1 LNHDA, CDR2 SQIVND (reference sequence). V shed 6 bases and J shed 1 base, with 13 bases lying between them. The CDR3 contains 14 residues. The CDR3 bases are TGTGCCAGTAGCCCACAGGTTGGATCCTACGAGCAGTACTTC. Protein product: CASSPQVGSYEQYF.

The V call is TRBV30, the J call TRBJ1-2; 7 nucleotides agree with TRBD1. The CDR3 spans 13 residues. V lost 3 bases, J lost 4 bases, and 5 bases stayed unmatched. Germline CDR1 GTSNPN, CDR2 SVGIG (reference sequence). CDR3 residues: CAWRQGIFYGYTF. DNA for the CDR3: TGTGCCTGGAGACAGGGGATCTTCTATGGCTACACCTTC.

This chain uses TRBV7-3 with TRBJ2-1; D is tentatively TRBD1 or TRBD2 (5 bases each). V was cut by 5 bases and J by 5 bases, with 19 bases left in between. The CDR3 runs to 16 residues. CDR1 is SGHTA, CDR2 FQGTGA, per germline. The CDR3 nucleotides read TGTGCCAGCAGCCCAGATAGACCGGGACGACACAATGAGCAGTTCTTC. It is translated as CASSPDRPGRHNEQFF.

The chain joins TRBV14 to TRBJ1-1; D uncertain. The CDR3 loop spans 14 amino acids. Trimming removed 0 bases from V and 5 bases from J, with 10 bases in between. Germline V gene data show CDR1 as SGHDN and CDR2 as FVKESK. CDR3 nucleotide sequence: TGTGCCAGCAGCCAAGATGATGGGGTGACTGAAGCTTTCTTT. This translates into CASSQDDGVTEAFF.

The chain couples TRBV5-1 to TRBJ1-1, with D unclear. Germline CDR1 SGHRS, CDR2 YFSETQ. The CDR3 consists of 13 residues. Trimming removed 1 base at V and 0 bases at J, with 4 bases between. In DNA, the CDR3 is TGCGCCAGCAGCTTGACGGTGAACACTGAAGCTTTCTTT. Its translation is CASSLTVNTEAFF. Supplemented by reference TRBV5-1 and TRBJ1-1, the full variable domain reads KAGVTQTPRYLIKTRGQQVTLSCSPISGHRSVSWYQQTPGQGLQFLFEYFSETQRNKGNFPGRFSGRQFSNSRSEMNVSTLELGDSALYLCASSLTVNTEAFFGQGTRLTVV.